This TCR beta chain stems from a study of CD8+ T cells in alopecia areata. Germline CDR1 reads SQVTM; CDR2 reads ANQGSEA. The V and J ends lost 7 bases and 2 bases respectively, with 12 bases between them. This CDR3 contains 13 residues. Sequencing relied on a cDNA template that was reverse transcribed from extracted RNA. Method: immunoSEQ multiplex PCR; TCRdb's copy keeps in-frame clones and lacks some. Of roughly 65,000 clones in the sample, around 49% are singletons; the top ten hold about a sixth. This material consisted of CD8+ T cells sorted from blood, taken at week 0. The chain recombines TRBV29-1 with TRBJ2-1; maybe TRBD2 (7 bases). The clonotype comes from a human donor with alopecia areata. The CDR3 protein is CSGGGGTYNEQFF. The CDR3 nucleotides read TGCAGCGGGGGGGGCGGCACCTACAATGAGCAGTTCTTC.